This TCR beta chain derives from a study of OX40 agonist ivuxolimab in advanced cancers. The wider study: Two patients with cutaneous melanoma and one with hepatocellular carcinoma, three in total, showed partial responses. General study points: Relatively little clonal expansion, among the lowest observed, appeared in partial responders at 0.1-3.0 mg/kg. Some of the nonresponding patients also showed low levels of normalized T-cell clonal expansion.

Generated by immunoSEQ multiplex PCR, the TCRdb table keeps only in-frame clones and is missing some. The data show about 58,000 clones, with about 89% seen just once and 3% to 4% held by the top ten. Trimming removed 4 bases from V and 4 bases from J, with 13 bases in between. CDR1 MDHEN and CDR2 SYDVKM come from the germline V gene. The CDR3 length is 14 residues. Remarks on this clone: Its specificity is not known.

The sample in question was CD4+ or CD8+ T cells sorted from blood, obtained in a trial of the OX40 agonist ivuxolimab. This TCR derives from an adult with an advanced solid tumor such as melanoma, head and neck, liver or kidney cancer. V is TRBV28 and J is TRBJ2-5; TRBD1 is a possible D gene (8 bases). The CDR3 sequence: CASSSGGGGETQYF. The CDR3 nucleotides are TGTGCCAGCAGTTCAGGGGGCGGGGGAGAGACCCAGTACTTC.